This T cell receptor (beta chain) was found in a study of OX40 agonist ivuxolimab in advanced cancers. Libraries were prepared by immunoSEQ multiplex PCR; TCRdb keeps only in-frame clonotypes and omits some of them. The table lists about 89,000 clones, approximately 91% of them singletons. Autoimmune disease history or systemic immunosuppression barred patients. The V and J ends lost 5 bases and 4 bases, in that order; junction bases with no gene match: 6. From germline, CDR1 is LNHDA and CDR2 SQIVND (reference sequence). The CDR3 is 15 amino acids. The source of this sequence is an adult with an advanced solid tumor such as melanoma, head and neck, liver or kidney cancer. This specimen consisted of CD4+ or CD8+ T cells sorted from blood, obtained in a trial of the OX40 agonist ivuxolimab. V and J are TRBV19 and TRBJ1-3; 9 bases align to TRBD1. The CDR3: CASSPTGGVGNTIYF. CDR3 nucleotides: TGTGCCAGTAGTCCCACAGGGGGCGTCGGAAACACCATATATTTT.